The subject of this entry is one T cell receptor beta chain. The target antigen is unknown. The table came from immunoSEQ multiplex PCR; TCRdb's copy has only in-frame clones and leaves some out. Of some 80,000 clones detected, approximately 89% appear once; the ten largest clones hold more than 8%. This sample is drawn from a study of T cell responses to AZD1222 COVID-19 vaccine. The CDR3 is 14 residues long. Between the trimmed V and J ends, which lost 0 bases and 6 bases, there was a span of 10 bases. Germline-derived CDR1 and CDR2 are LGHDT and YNNKEL (reference sequence). Notes on the study in general: Possibly, clonal diversity was underestimated; donors were largely white British and included more females. Only a handful of AZD1222 recipients were seropositive at baseline. The breadth and depth of Spike-specific TCRs increased once two AZD1222 doses had been given.

The genes are TRBV3-1 (or the pseudogene TRBV3-2) and TRBJ2-3, with D possibly TRBD1 on 6 matching bases. The sequence was collected from an adult who received the MenACWY meningococcal vaccine as a control. The specimen was peripheral blood, collected 28 days after the second dose of the MenACWY control vaccine. The CDR3 DNA reads as TGTGCCAGCAGCCAAGAAGGGGGTTGGGATACGCAGTATTTT. It is translated as CASSQEGGWDTQYF.